The present TCR beta chain was sequenced within a study of blood T cells in healthy people across ages. The sample providers were healthy Caucasian people from Russia, aged about 6 to 90. Every donor provided approximately 9.2 milliliters of peripheral blood. Using a J-beta primer mix together with a sample-barcoded 5' primer, a second PCR was run for about 6 to 12 cycles. A tag from a template-switch adaptor with 12 random nucleotides marked each cDNA molecule. All samples gave at least 3 million CDR3-containing paired-end reads. TCRdb used MiXCR to reprocess the 5' RACE reads, holding one entry per CDR3 protein. The sample includes 1.5 million to 1.9 million distinct CDR3 sequences, approximately 43% seen only once; the top ten take over 3.5%. The TCR was taken from a woman younger than 30 in good health. The sequenced sample was blood.

The CDR3 sequence is CSARDSGRAGTDTQYF. The CDR3 DNA follows: TGCAGTGCTAGAGATAGCGGGAGGGCCGGCACAGATACGCAGTATTTT. V usage is TRBV20-1 and J usage is TRBJ2-3; 11 bases are shared with TRBD2. After removal of 0 bases from V and 1 base from J, the junction contained 3 bases not matched to a gene. The CDR3 has 16 residues. Germline loops: CDR1 DFQATT, CDR2 SNEGSKA (reference sequence).